Only a few counts were recorded for the clone carrying this T cell receptor (beta chain). TCRdb reprocessed the 5' RACE reads via MiXCR and lists one record per CDR3 protein. In the table there are about 610,000 distinct CDR3 sequences, approximately 15% of which are singletons. These data originate in a study of T-cell memory formation after mild COVID-19. Study-wide context: Most TCR clusters belonged to a single donor.

This CDR3 region has 12 residues. Trimming stripped 4 bases from V and 8 bases from J, with 10 bases between. CDR1 SGHTA and CDR2 FQGNSA come from the germline V gene. The sequencing input was PBMCs or a T cell subset sorted from them (not recorded which). This chain uses TRBV7-2 with TRBJ2-3; no clear D gene. The clonotype originates from an adult woman who had mild COVID-19 (a few samples of this study predate the infection). Cell type and time point are not known. The CDR3 region is CASSSGLSTQYF. CDR3 nucleotide sequence: TGTGCCAGCAGCTCAGGATTAAGTACGCAGTATTTT. The full variable domain, completed using reference TRBV7-2 and TRBJ2-3, is GAGVSQSPSNKVTEKGKDVELRCDPISGHTALYWYRQSLGQGLEFLIYFQGNSAPDKSGLPSDRFSAERTGGSVSTLTIQRTQQEDSAVYLCASSSGLSTQYFGPGTRLTVL.